Presented here are 31 T cell receptor beta chains from one specimen sequenced in a study of blood T cell repertoires in COVID-19. Sequenced by immunoSEQ multiplex PCR; TCRdb stores in-frame clones only, minus some. This table holds approximately 360,000 clones, approximately 89% found once. The sample was PBMCs or T cells enriched from blood (not recorded which). The receptors shown here come from a man between 40 and 49 years old in a cohort exposed to, infected with or recovered from COVID-19 (not recorded which).

In its sample, this clone was seen a few times. The CDR3 protein is CASSLTDNQPQHF. DNA of the CDR3: TGTGCCAGCAGTTTAACAGACAATCAGCCCCAGCATTTT. The V call is TRBV27, the J call TRBJ1-5; D gene unclear. Trimming cost V 2 bases and J 3 bases, with 5 bases left between them. The germline gives CDR1 MNHEY, CDR2 SMNVEV (reference sequence). The CDR3 length is 13 residues.

The chain employs TRBV29-1 and TRBJ2-5, with 11 bases fitting TRBD1. Unmatched junction bases numbered 5, after V lost 6 bases and J lost 5 bases. The CDR3 covers 13 residues. The germline V gene encodes CDR1 SQVTM and CDR2 ANQGSEA. This chain's CDR3 is CSVAGQGAETQYF. In nucleotides, the CDR3 is TGCAGCGTCGCAGGACAGGGGGCGGAGACCCAGTACTTC.

V and J are TRBV30 and TRBJ1-2, with TRBD1 matching 11 bases. CDR1 and CDR2 (germline): GTSNPN, SVGIG (reference sequence). The CDR3 is 15 amino acids. V lost 0 bases, J lost 4 bases, and 4 bases stayed unmatched. The CDR3, as DNA: TGTGCCTGGAGTGTCGGACAGGGGGCAACCTATGGCTACACCTTC. It yields the protein CAWSVGQGATYGYTF.

CDR3 amino acids: CASSQDSSAKGAQYF. The CDR3 nucleotides are TGTGCCAGCAGCCAAGATTCGAGTGCAAAGGGGGCCCAGTACTTC. This chain uses TRBV4-2 with TRBJ2-5; D is perhaps TRBD1 (6 bases). Trimming left V 0 bases short and J 9 bases short, with 17 bases between. The CDR3 length is 15 residues. Germline V lookup: CDR1 LGHNA, CDR2 YNFKEQ.

The CDR3 bases are TGCGCCAGCAGCCACCCGGGACAGGGAAGCTACAATGAGCAGTTCTTC. Translated: CASSHPGQGSYNEQFF. The chain employs TRBV4-1 and TRBJ2-1; 9 bases map to TRBD1. Germline lookup yields CDR1 MGHRA and CDR2 YSYEKL. V gave up 3 bases and J gave up 3 bases; unmatched junction bases: 6. The CDR3 runs to 16 residues.

This sequence joins TRBV7-9 and TRBJ1-6, with 12 bases matching TRBD1. Germline CDR1 SEHNR, CDR2 FQNEAQ (reference sequence). The length of the CDR3 is 15 residues. The junction had 2 bases not matched to a gene; V was cut back by 4 bases and J by 7 bases. The CDR3 coding sequence is TGTGCCAGCAGCTCGGGACAGGGGGCGAATTCACCCCTCCACTTT. This translates into CASSSGQGANSPLHF.

A word on this clone: A read error may account for a junction end that differs from germline. CDR3 amino acids: CASSYSGTHNSPLHF. CDR3 sequence (DNA): TGTGCCAGCAGCTACTCCGGGACACATAATTCACCCCTCCACTTT. This sequence joins TRBV6-5 and TRBJ1-6; D is possibly TRBD1 (6 bases). Germline loops: CDR1 MNHEY, CDR2 SVGAGI. The CDR3 consists of 15 residues.

V usage is TRBV27 and J usage is TRBJ2-1, with 12 positions matching TRBD2. Germline CDR1 reads MNHEY; CDR2 reads SMNVEV (reference sequence). The CDR3 length is 16 residues. The junction had 13 bases not matched to a gene; V was cut back by 6 bases and J by 10 bases. In nucleotides, the CDR3 is TGTGCCAGCAGCCCAAGGGCTAGCGGGAGGGAAGGGGAGCAGTTCTTC. Translated, it gives CASSPRASGREGEQFF.

The chain uses TRBV5-1 and TRBJ2-3; 7 positions agree with TRBD1. The CDR3 runs 13 residues. From germline, CDR1 is SGHRS and CDR2 YFSETQ. The ends lost 4 bases at V and 8 bases at J; junction bases unmatched: 7. The CDR3 loop is CASSLDRGPTQYF. CDR3 DNA: TGCGCCAGCAGCCTCGATAGGGGGCCTACGCAGTATTTT.

The rearrangement joins TRBV19 to TRBJ2-7; TRBD1 aligns across 9 bases. V shed 10 bases, J shed 0 bases, and the junction held 7 bases outside the gene matches. The CDR3 contains 14 residues. Germline lookup yields CDR1 LNHDA and CDR2 SQIVND (reference sequence). For the CDR3, the DNA is TGTGCCACTACCATGACAGGGGGCTCCTACGAGCAGTACTTC. Residues: CATTMTGGSYEQYF.

The rearrangement joins TRBV2 to TRBJ2-7, with TRBD1 as a possible D gene (6 bases). Germline V gives CDR1 SNHLY, CDR2 FYNNEI. V was trimmed by 7 bases and J by 5 bases, leaving 15 bases between them. The CDR3 spans 13 residues. CDR3 in DNA: TGTGCCAGCATTTGGACAGCGAGTGACGAGCAGTACTTC. It specifies CASIWTASDEQYF.

The V call is TRBV6-5, the J call TRBJ1-1; possible D gene TRBD1, 6 bases. CDR1 is MNHEY and CDR2 is SVGAGI in the germline V gene. Trimming left V 8 bases short and J 1 base short, with 14 bases between. The CDR3 is 14 residues long. CDR3 residues: CASRRIQGNTEAFF. The CDR3 DNA sequence: TGTGCCAGCCGAAGGATACAGGGGAACACTGAAGCTTTCTTT.

The V call is TRBV30, the J call TRBJ1-1; D might be TRBD1 (6 bases). Trimming removed 3 bases at V and 5 bases at J, with 10 bases between. Per germline, CDR1 GTSNPN and CDR2 SVGIG (reference sequence). The CDR3 has 12 residues. CDR3 protein: CAWRPQGTEAFF. CDR3 sequence (DNA): TGTGCCTGGAGGCCACAGGGAACTGAAGCTTTCTTT. The full variable domain, with the rest looked up from reference TRBV30 and TRBJ1-1, is SQTIHQWPATLVQPVGSPLSLECTVEGTSNPNLYWYRQAAGRGLQLLFYSVGIGQISSEVPQNLSASRPQDRQFILSSKKLLLSDSGFYLCAWRPQGTEAFFGQGTRLTVV.

This chain joins TRBV14 and TRBJ2-1; 8 nucleotides align to TRBD2. The germline CDR1 and CDR2 sequences are SGHDN and FVKESK. V lost 5 bases and J lost 7; bases outside the gene matches: 19. This CDR3 contains 18 residues. Here the CDR3 reads CASSEYRGLAGVGNEQFF. The CDR3 nucleotides are TGTGCCAGCAGCGAATACCGGGGGCTAGCGGGCGTAGGGAATGAGCAGTTCTTC.

The chain uses TRBV7-9 and TRBJ2-1; 9 bases agree with TRBD2. Germline CDR1 is SEHNR and CDR2 is FQNEAQ (reference sequence). The trim removed 7 bases at V and 6 bases at J, leaving 13 bases unmatched. The CDR3 totals 16 residues. Here the CDR3 reads CASTSRGSGRVNEQFF. CDR3 bases: TGTGCCAGCACCTCTCGGGGTAGCGGGAGAGTCAATGAGCAGTTCTTC.

This clone showed up just once. The chain has TRBV6-6 and TRBJ1-3; TRBD1 agrees at 7 bases. The CDR3 spans 15 residues. Trimming removed 6 bases from V and 0 bases from J; junction bases left unmatched: 5. CDR1 and CDR2 from the germline V gene are MNHNY and SVGAGI (reference sequence). As DNA, the CDR3 is TGTGCCAGCAGCCGGGACAGAGCCTCTGGAAACACCATATATTTT. It encodes CASSRDRASGNTIYF.

The chain joins TRBV5-5 to TRBJ2-7; 8 bases align to TRBD1. J lost 6 bases, V lost 1 base, and 9 bases had no gene match. The CDR3 contains 15 residues. Germline values: CDR1 SGHKS, CDR2 YYEKEE (reference sequence). The CDR3 protein is CASSLHGQGRAEQYF. CDR3 DNA: TGTGCCAGCAGCTTGCATGGACAGGGAAGGGCCGAGCAGTACTTC.

The chain couples TRBV20-1 to TRBJ1-6, with TRBD1 matching 8 bases. The CDR3 is 14 residues long. V was clipped by 3 bases and J by 6 bases; unmatched bases: 4. Germline lookup yields CDR1 DFQATT and CDR2 SNEGSKA (reference sequence). DNA of the CDR3: TGCAGTGCTAGTGAGGGACAGGTTAATTCACCCCTCCACTTT. Its protein is CSASEGQVNSPLHF.

Concerning this clone: This same CDR3 is encoded by further DNA sequences in the sample. This sequence joins TRBV18 and TRBJ2-5; TRBD2 agrees at 13 bases. Germline loops: CDR1 KGHSH, CDR2 LQKENI. V was pared by 3 bases and J by 2 bases, with 0 bases of the junction left unmatched. The CDR3 sequence is 15 residues long. The CDR3 protein is CASSPGLAGQETQYF. The CDR3, as DNA: TGTGCCAGCTCACCGGGACTAGCGGGACAAGAGACCCAGTACTTC.

The rearrangement links TRBV10-3 to TRBJ1-2, with D maybe TRBD1 (6 bases). The ends were cut back, 10 bases at V and 3 bases at J, with 15 bases in the middle. The CDR3 covers 13 residues. Germline lookup yields CDR1 ENHRY and CDR2 SYGVKD. In nucleotides, the CDR3 is TGTGCCACAAAGGGGGGGCTTGACTATGGCTACACCTTC. This sequence encodes CATKGGLDYGYTF.

The genes are TRBV29-1 and TRBJ1-1; TRBD1 aligns across 7 bases. This CDR3 contains 14 residues. Germline trimming cut 7 bases from V and 1 base from J; bases unmatched to any gene: 9. Germline loops: CDR1 SQVTM, CDR2 ANQGSEA. The CDR3 sequence is CSAKRDSSNTEAFF. The CDR3 DNA follows: TGCAGCGCCAAAAGGGACAGCTCGAACACTGAAGCTTTCTTT.

This clone was seen a single time. This chain connects TRBV3-1 (or the pseudogene TRBV3-2) to TRBJ2-7; 9 bases are shared with TRBD2. The CDR3 runs to 15 residues. Per germline, CDR1 LGHDT and CDR2 YNNKEL (reference sequence). V lost 1 base, J lost 7 bases, and 8 bases stayed unmatched. The CDR3 loop reads CASSQGSLAGNEQYF. In DNA, the CDR3 is TGTGCCAGCAGCCAAGGGAGCCTAGCGGGAAATGAGCAGTACTTC.

This chain uses TRBV7-3 with TRBJ2-1; 8 bases map to TRBD1. CDR3 length: 15 amino acids. J lost 2 bases, V lost 5 bases, and 5 bases had no gene match. Per germline, CDR1 SGHTA and CDR2 FQGTGA. The CDR3 DNA sequence: TGTGCCAGCAGCCTCCCCAGGGGGCCCTACAATGAGCAGTTCTTC. Its protein is CASSLPRGPYNEQFF.

The rearrangement links TRBV7-9 to TRBJ1-2; 7 positions match TRBD1. This CDR3 is built from 15 residues. V dropped 5 bases and J dropped 1; count of bases not matched to a gene: 7. Germline V gene data show CDR1 as SEHNR and CDR2 as FQNEAQ (reference sequence). The CDR3 reads CASSPQGVLNYGYTF. CDR3 nucleotide sequence: TGTGCCAGCAGCCCGCAGGGGGTGCTTAACTATGGCTACACCTTC.

The chain combines TRBV6-5 with TRBJ1-3; tentative D call: TRBD1 (5 bases). The CDR3 is made up of 14 amino acids. Germline values: CDR1 MNHEY, CDR2 SVGAGI. Trimming took 11 bases from V and 0 from J, leaving 14 bases between them. The chain's CDR3 is CAALGTGSGNTIYF. The CDR3 DNA reads TGTGCCGCCCTGGGAACAGGCTCTGGAAACACCATATATTTT.

This chain joins TRBV2 and TRBJ2-5; 7 nucleotides align to TRBD2. CDR3 length: 14 residues. The J segment lost 7 bases and the V segment lost 4 bases, leaving 9 bases of the junction unmatched. Germline loops: CDR1 SNHLY, CDR2 FYNNEI. The CDR3 DNA follows: TGTGCCAGCAGTGCCGACAGCGGGGCTCCGACCCAGTACTTC. Amino acids: CASSADSGAPTQYF.

CDR3 protein: CASGDRINEQFF. DNA of the CDR3: TGTGCCAGCGGGGACAGGATCAATGAGCAGTTCTTC. V is TRBV13 and J is TRBJ2-1, with 8 bases fitting TRBD1. CDR1 PRHDT and CDR2 FYEKMQ come from the germline V gene (reference sequence). This CDR3 contains 12 residues. Trimming removed 8 bases from V and 6 bases from J; junction bases left unmatched: 3.

The genes are TRBV27 and TRBJ1-6; no definite D call. Germline CDR1 reads MNHEY; CDR2 reads SMNVEV (reference sequence). This CDR3 has 14 residues. The V and J ends lost 3 bases and 6 bases respectively, with 9 bases between them. This CDR3 reads CASSFRSGNSPLHF. In DNA, the CDR3 is TGTGCCAGCAGTTTTAGGTCGGGTAATTCACCCCTCCACTTT.

The chain couples TRBV2 to TRBJ1-3; possibly TRBD1 for D (6 bases). The germline gives CDR1 SNHLY, CDR2 FYNNEI. This CDR3 comprises 16 residues. V lost 2 bases, J lost 0 bases, and 11 bases lay in between. The CDR3 nucleotides are TGTGCCAGCAGTGAACAGGGGTACAACTCTGGAAACACCATATATTTT. It is translated as CASSEQGYNSGNTIYF.

The chain carries TRBV4-1 and TRBJ2-2; 8 bases fit TRBD1. Looked up from germline, CDR1 is MGHRA and CDR2 is YSYEKL. The CDR3 loop spans 16 amino acids. The V and J ends lost 4 bases and 1 base, in that order; junction bases with no gene match: 5. The DNA for the CDR3 is TGCGCCAGCAGCCCAGCCGGGACAGGGAACACCGGGGAGCTGTTTTTT. It is translated as CASSPAGTGNTGELFF.

This rearrangement joins TRBV18 to TRBJ2-5, with 14 nucleotides matching TRBD2. In germline, CDR1 is KGHSH, CDR2 LQKENI. There are 18 residues in the CDR3. J lost 2 bases, V lost 5 bases, and 10 bases had no gene match. CDR3 loop: CASSSRLAGGNGQETQYF. The CDR3 DNA is TGTGCCAGCTCATCACGACTAGCGGGAGGGAACGGGCAAGAGACCCAGTACTTC.